This TCR beta chain stems from a study of blood T cells in healthy people across ages (dated by TCRdb to about 2015). At the level of the whole study: Template switching captured roughly one uniquely barcoded TCR beta cDNA molecule per two T cells in model experiments. Age-related changes in TCR beta repertoire diversity were measured in the study by deep sequencing normalized with unique cDNA molecular identifiers. The donors were divided into four age groups: young (average around 15 years), middle-aged (roughly 42), aged (around 67) and long-lived (roughly 88). To avoid experimental bias, donors of different ages were randomly spread across the sequencing lanes. Using the same blood draw, the study looked at two additional independent replicas of 1 million unique cDNA reads for two donors, one aged 18 to 30 and the other aged 80 or older.

Broad study findings and their caveats: As age increased, observed TCR beta diversity per million T cells dropped in a roughly linear way, and a significant reduction was already evident by age 40. Total diversity estimates from one million sequenced T cells were considered lower bounds and underestimates. Compared with the aged group, the long-lived group had more naive CD4+ T cells, fewer expanded clones and increased TCR diversity, suggesting age selection. Observed TCR beta diversity correlated strongly with the percentage of naive T cells measured by flow cytometry. Donor CMV infection status was unknown, potentially confounding age-related changes in expanded clonotypes. Since profiling was done on bulk unsorted PBMCs, naive and antigen-experienced compartments could not be conclusively compared.

In the case of this clonotype: Its antigen remains unidentified. Within one base of it there is no much larger clone, and no base qualities were kept.

The receptor library was made with 5' RACE. Reads for this sample came from an Illumina HiSeq 2500. The second PCR ran for about 6 to 11 cycles and used a J-beta primer mix along with a sample-barcoded 5' primer. A unique molecular identifier was introduced onto each TCR beta cDNA molecule by a template-switch 5' adaptor carrying 12 random nucleotides. Each sample yielded at least 2.5 million CDR3-containing paired-end reads. The Mint cDNA synthesis kit, primed by a TRBC-specific oligonucleotide, was used to synthesize first-strand cDNA from all RNA. After uracil-DNA glycosylase treatment, a first 18-cycle PCR used universal primers M1SS and BC2_uni_R on all cDNA. In the original analysis: For normalization, 1 million high-quality reads were randomly selected from each sample, with every read carrying a distinct molecular identifier. Instead of being binned into consensus sequences, reads with shared molecular identifiers were discarded. CDR3 identification, clonotype clustering and error correction used MiTCR with a Q25 quality threshold and the strictest error-elimination algorithm. Lower-bound total TCR beta diversity was estimated with a nonparametric unseen species model using Euler transformation. The public reads were quality trimmed at Q25 with fastp and then assembled into clones with MiXCR by TCRdb, keeping productive beta chains. Rows are combined by CDR3 protein, so each entry shows the most common genes and DNA. These V and J calls rely on TCRdb rather than the paper's analysis. This sample has about 900,000 distinct CDR3 sequences in its table, and around 62% of those were observed once. Of the sample, about a quarter falls within the top ten clones.

Systemically healthy Caucasian individuals from Russia, 35 to 50 in total and aged roughly 6 to 100 years, were included as donors. Each donor gave around 9 milliliters of peripheral blood, collected into EDTA-treated Vacutainer tubes. Ficoll-Paque density-gradient centrifugation was used to isolate PBMCs, with at least 6.5 million per sample. Total RNA, at least 6 micrograms per sample, was extracted from PBMCs with Trizol reagent. The percentages of naive CD45RAhigh/CD27high T cells were determined by flow cytometry on a PBMC aliquot from every donor. This clonotype was sampled from a young man in good health. Sequencing used blood.

The DNA sequence is given as TGTGCCAGCGGGCAGGGGGAGAACACTGAAGCTTTCTTT. This codes for CASGQGENTEAFF. The receptor chain draws on TRBV3-1 and TRBJ1-1, with 7 central nucleotides matching TRBD1. Unmatched junction bases come to 4, with V trimmed by 8 bases and J by 1 base. CDR1 LGHDT and CDR2 YNNKEL are derived from the germline V gene (reference sequence). From cysteine to phenylalanine, the CDR3 is 13 amino acids long. Just the 39-base CDR3 DNA is kept, in frame starting at base 1.